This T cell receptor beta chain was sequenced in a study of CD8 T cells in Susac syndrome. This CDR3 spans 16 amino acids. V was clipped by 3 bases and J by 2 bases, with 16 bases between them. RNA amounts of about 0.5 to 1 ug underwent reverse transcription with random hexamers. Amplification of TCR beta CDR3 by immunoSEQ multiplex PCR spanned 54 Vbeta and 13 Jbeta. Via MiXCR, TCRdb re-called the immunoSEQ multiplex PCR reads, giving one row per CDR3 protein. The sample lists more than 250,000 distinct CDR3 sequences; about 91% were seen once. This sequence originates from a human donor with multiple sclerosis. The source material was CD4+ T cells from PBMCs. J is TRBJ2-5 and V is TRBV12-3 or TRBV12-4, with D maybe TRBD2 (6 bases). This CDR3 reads CASSFRRGGYQETQYF. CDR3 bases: TGTGCCAGCAGTTTCAGAAGGGGAGGTTATCAAGAGACCCAGTACTTC.